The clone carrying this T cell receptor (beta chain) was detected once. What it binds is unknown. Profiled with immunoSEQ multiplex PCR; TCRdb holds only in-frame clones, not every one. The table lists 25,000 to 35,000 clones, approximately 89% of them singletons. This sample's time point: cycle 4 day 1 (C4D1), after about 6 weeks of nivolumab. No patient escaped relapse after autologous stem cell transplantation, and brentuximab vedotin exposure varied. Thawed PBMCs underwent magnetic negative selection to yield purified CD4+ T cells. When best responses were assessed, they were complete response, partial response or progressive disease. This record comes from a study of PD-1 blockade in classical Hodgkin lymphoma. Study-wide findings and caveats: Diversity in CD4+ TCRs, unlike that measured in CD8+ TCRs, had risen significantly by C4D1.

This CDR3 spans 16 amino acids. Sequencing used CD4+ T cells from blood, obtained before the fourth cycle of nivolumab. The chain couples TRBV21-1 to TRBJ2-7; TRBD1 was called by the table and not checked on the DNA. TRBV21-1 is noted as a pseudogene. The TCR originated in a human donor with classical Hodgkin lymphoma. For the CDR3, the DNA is TGTGCCAGCAGCGGAAAACAGGGGGACTGTCTTGACGAGCAGTACTTC. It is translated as CASSGKQGDCLDEQYF.